The next 29 T cell receptor beta chains were all read from a single sample in a study of cytomegalovirus exposure and HLA in healthy donors. PCR used 60 Vbeta primers and 13 Jbeta primers. Sequenced by immunoSEQ multiplex PCR; TCRdb stores in-frame clones only, minus some. Of fewer than 250,000 clones in the sample, 65% to 80% were seen once. The sample consisted of PBMCs. These receptors were obtained from a man aged 25 to 40 in good health and CMV-seropositive.

V is TRBV2 and J is TRBJ2-3, with 8 positions matching TRBD2. The CDR3 runs to 14 residues. Germline CDR1 and CDR2: SNHLY and FYNNEI. The V and J ends lost 7 bases and 7 bases, in that order; junction bases with no gene match: 10. In DNA, the CDR3 is TGTGCCAGCAAATTAGCCGGGACTAGTAATACGCAGTATTTT. Translation: CASKLAGTSNTQYF. The variable domain in full, with the rest retrieved from reference TRBV2 and TRBJ2-3, is EPEVTQTPSHQVTQMGQEVILRCVPISNHLYFYWYRQILGQKVEFLVSFYNNEISEKSEIFDDQFSVERPDGSNFTLKIRSTKLEDSAMYFCASKLAGTSNTQYFGPGTRLTVL.

The chain combines TRBV2 with TRBJ2-7; TRBD2 aligns across 7 bases. J lost 0 bases, V lost 5 bases, and 7 bases had no gene match. This CDR3 comprises 15 residues. CDR1 is SNHLY and CDR2 is FYNNEI in the germline V gene. CDR3 bases: TGTGCCAGCAGTAGTACGGGGGGTGGCTCCTACGAGCAGTACTTC. Translating it yields CASSSTGGGSYEQYF.

The rearrangement uses TRBV18 and TRBJ2-3; 12 bases match TRBD2. CDR1 is KGHSH, CDR2 LQKENI, per germline. The CDR3 loop spans 15 amino acids. The ends lost 6 bases at V and 6 bases at J; junction bases unmatched: 7. CDR3 region: CASSLAGGPVDTQYF. The CDR3 DNA is TGTGCCAGCTCTCTAGCGGGGGGGCCGGTGGATACGCAGTATTTT.

The chain combines TRBV10-3 with TRBJ1-5; 10 nucleotides align to TRBD1. The CDR3 has 13 amino acids. CDR1 is ENHRY, CDR2 SYGVKD, per germline. V was clipped by 7 bases and J by 4 bases; unmatched bases: 1. The CDR3 loop is CAIKGQGNQPQHF. The CDR3 bases are TGTGCCATCAAGGGACAGGGGAATCAGCCCCAGCATTTT.

The chain is built from TRBV2 and TRBJ1-6; 8 bases are a match to TRBD1. Germline CDR1 and CDR2: SNHLY and FYNNEI. J gave up 0 bases and V 6 bases, and 4 bases lay outside the gene matches. The length of the CDR3 is 16 residues. The CDR3 nucleotides are TGTGCCAGCAGGGCAACAGGGGGCTCCTATAATTCACCCCTCCACTTT. Protein sequence: CASRATGGSYNSPLHF.

J is TRBJ2-5 and V is TRBV29-1, with 10 nucleotides matching TRBD2. Trimming cost V 5 bases and J 11 bases; bases outside gene matches: 20. The V gene's germline CDR1 is SQVTM and CDR2 ANQGSEA. The CDR3 length is 16 residues. Here the CDR3 DNA reads TGCAGCGTTCACTCCCAGTTTGCTAGCGGGAGTGGAGAGCAGTACTTC. It encodes CSVHSQFASGSGEQYF. The variable domain in full, completed from reference TRBV29-1 and TRBJ2-5, reads SAVISQKPSRDICQRGTSLTIQCQVDSQVTMMFWYRQQPGQSLTLIATANQGSEATYESGFVIDKFPISRPNLTFSTLTVSNMSPEDSSIYLCSVHSQFASGSGEQYFGPGTRLLVL.

V and J are TRBV11-2 and TRBJ2-5; D may be TRBD1 (6 bases). Germline CDR1 is SGHAT and CDR2 is FQNNGV. Between the trimmed V and J ends, which lost 7 bases and 5 bases, there was a span of 20 bases. The length of the CDR3 is 15 residues. CDR3 in amino acids: CASNSRPGTYETQYF. DNA for the CDR3: TGTGCCAGCAACTCACGTCCTGGGACATACGAGACCCAGTACTTC.

This clone was picked up one time. V usage is TRBV13 and J usage is TRBJ2-3, with D possibly TRBD1 on 5 matching bases. The CDR3 has 16 amino acids. Germline V gene data show CDR1 as PRHDT and CDR2 as FYEKMQ (reference sequence). V was pared by 3 bases and J by 3 bases, with 16 bases between. The CDR3, as DNA: TGTGCCAGCAGCTTCGACGGAGACAGACTTACAGATACGCAGTATTTT. This gives the protein CASSFDGDRLTDTQYF.

V is TRBV11-2 and J is TRBJ2-7; D might be TRBD2 (5 bases). V lost 5 bases and J 2 bases, leaving 13 bases between the germline ends. Germline CDR1 reads SGHAT; CDR2 reads FQNNGV. There are 14 residues in the CDR3. CDR3 coding DNA: TGTGCCAGCAGCCTTACTAGTGGCACCTACGAGCAGTACTTC. It codes for CASSLTSGTYEQYF.

J is TRBJ1-6 and V is TRBV27; tentatively, D is TRBD1 (5 bases). Germline V gene sequence: CDR1 MNHEY, CDR2 SMNVEV (reference sequence). This CDR3 has 17 amino acids. V lost 7 bases and J 9 bases, leaving 25 bases between the germline ends. The CDR3 reads CASKTPASQGFGSPLHF. CDR3 nucleotides: TGTGCCAGCAAAACGCCGGCCTCGCAGGGTTTCGGTTCACCCCTCCACTTT.

The chain recombines TRBV25-1 with TRBJ2-7; D is perhaps TRBD1 (5 bases). CDR1 is MGHDK and CDR2 is SYGVNS in the germline V gene. There are 12 residues in the CDR3. V gave up 4 bases and J gave up 7 bases, with 11 bases separating them. The CDR3 DNA follows: TGTGCCAGCAGTGGATCAGGGTGGGAGCAGTACTTC. Amino acids: CASSGSGWEQYF.

The chain recombines TRBV5-6 with TRBJ1-4, with TRBD1 as a possible D gene (5 bases). The length of the CDR3 is 16 residues. The germline V and J ends were trimmed by 1 base and 4 bases, with 14 bases remaining between them. CDR1 and CDR2 from the germline V gene are SGHDT and YYEEEE. The CDR3 spells CASSLWPAGLNEKLFF. The CDR3 DNA reads as TGTGCCAGCAGCTTGTGGCCGGCAGGGCTTAATGAAAAACTGTTTTTT.

The chain uses TRBV15 and TRBJ2-4, with TRBD2 matching 9 bases. Germline assignment: CDR1 LNHNV and CDR2 YYDKDF (reference sequence). This CDR3 has 20 amino acids. After removal of 3 bases from V and 1 base from J, the junction contained 16 bases not matched to a gene. CDR3 in amino acids: CATSRAYLAGSLSAKNIQYF. Written as DNA, the CDR3 is TGTGCCACCAGCAGGGCCTACCTAGCGGGGAGCTTGAGTGCCAAAAACATTCAGTACTTC.

This sequence joins TRBV11-1 and TRBJ2-1; D is possibly TRBD2 (5 bases). Germline V lookup: CDR1 SGHAT, CDR2 FQDESV (reference sequence). Trimming pared 5 bases from V and 9 bases from J, leaving 14 bases between. The CDR3 length is 13 residues. The chain's CDR3 is CASSGGLYAEQFF. The DNA of the CDR3 is TGTGCCAGCAGCGGCGGACTTTATGCTGAGCAGTTCTTC.

The chain is built from TRBV7-9 and TRBJ1-6; weak D call: TRBD1 (6 bases). Trimming took 6 bases from V and 0 from J, leaving 12 bases between them. The CDR3 contains 16 residues. Per germline, CDR1 SEHNR and CDR2 FQNEAQ (reference sequence). This CDR3 reads CASSSTGSSYNSPLHF. The CDR3 DNA is TGTGCCAGCAGTTCCACAGGGAGCTCCTATAATTCACCCCTCCACTTT.

This clone was recorded once. The rearrangement links TRBV14 to TRBJ1-3; 9 bases match TRBD1. The junction had 6 bases not matched to a gene; V was cut back by 0 bases and J by 9 bases. The V gene's germline CDR1 is SGHDN and CDR2 FVKESK. This CDR3 contains 15 residues. CDR3 loop: CASSQEGRGQGTIYF. CDR3 DNA: TGTGCCAGCAGCCAAGAAGGTCGGGGACAGGGCACCATATATTTT.

The chain has TRBV28 and TRBJ2-7, with 9 bases lining up with TRBD1. This CDR3 is 14 amino acids long. Trimming took 6 bases from V and 7 from J; bases not matched to a gene: 10. Germline values: CDR1 MDHEN, CDR2 SYDVKM. In DNA, the CDR3 is TGTGCCAGCAGGCCACGGGGGACAGGGTGGGAGCAGTACTTC. Protein: CASRPRGTGWEQYF.

The count of this clone is one. The chain is built from TRBV5-4 and TRBJ2-2, with 8 nucleotides matching TRBD1. The CDR3 is 16 amino acids. With V trimmed by 2 bases and J by 1 base, 4 bases remained unmatched. Germline CDR1 SGHNT, CDR2 YYREEE (reference sequence). The CDR3 coding sequence is TGTGCCAGCAGCTTCGGACAGGGACAGAACACCGGGGAGCTGTTTTTT. As protein: CASSFGQGQNTGELFF.

V is TRBV19 and J is TRBJ1-3; a possible D gene is TRBD1 (5 bases). Trimming removed 5 bases at V and 0 bases at J, with 8 bases between. Germline V lookup: CDR1 LNHDA, CDR2 SQIVND (reference sequence). The CDR3 length is 14 residues. CDR3 in amino acids: CASSRGDSGNTIYF. The CDR3 nucleotides are TGTGCCAGTAGTCGGGGGGACTCTGGAAACACCATATATTTT.

The genes are TRBV6-4 and TRBJ2-3; 7 bases align to TRBD2. The J segment lost 0 bases and the V segment lost 8 bases, leaving 8 bases of the junction unmatched. The CDR3 covers 15 residues. Per the germline V gene, CDR1 is MRHNA and CDR2 is SNTAGT. Written as DNA, the CDR3 is TGTGCCAGCCGCCGGCTAGCGGAAAGCACAGATACGCAGTATTTT. As protein: CASRRLAESTDTQYF.

CDR3 DNA sequence: TGTGCCAGCAGCCCCCGACAGGGATCCGGGTACAATGAGCAGTTCTTC. It translates to CASSPRQGSGYNEQFF. The rearrangement uses TRBV7-6 and TRBJ2-1; 7 bases match TRBD1. The CDR3 loop spans 16 amino acids. CDR1 and CDR2 (germline): SGHVS, FNYEAQ. V was clipped by 5 bases and J by 4 bases; unmatched bases: 11. The whole variable domain, remainder taken from reference TRBV7-6 and TRBJ2-1, is GAGVSQSPRYKVTKRGQDVALRCDPISGHVSLYWYRQALGQGPEFLTYFNYEAQQDKSGLPNDRFSAERPEGSISTLTIQRTEQRDSAMYRCASSPRQGSGYNEQFFGPGTRLTVL.

This chain joins TRBV11-1 and TRBJ1-2, with a tentative D call TRBD1 (5 bases). The ends were cut back, 4 bases at V and 1 base at J, with 10 bases in the middle. Germline values: CDR1 SGHAT, CDR2 FQDESV (reference sequence). This CDR3 region has 14 residues. CDR3 in DNA: TGTGCCAGCAGCTCACAGGCTTTTAACTATGGCTACACCTTC. Amino acid sequence: CASSSQAFNYGYTF.

The chain joins TRBV5-4 to TRBJ2-1; D unclear. The CDR3 is 12 amino acids. Germline CDR1 is SGHNT and CDR2 is YYREEE (reference sequence). V was trimmed by 1 base and J by 8 bases, leaving 7 bases between them. CDR3 DNA: TGTGCCAGCAGCTTGTATCTTCATGAGCAGTTCTTC. Amino acids: CASSLYLHEQFF.

This chain links TRBV4-3 with TRBJ1-5, with D possibly being TRBD1 (5 bases). This CDR3 has 15 amino acids. CDR1 and CDR2 from the germline V gene are LGHNA and YSLEER. V was cut by 2 bases and J by 6 bases, with 14 bases left in between. CDR3: CASSQNQGAGQPQHF. As DNA, the CDR3 is TGCGCCAGCAGCCAAAACCAGGGAGCGGGTCAGCCCCAGCATTTT.

The chain links TRBV10-3 to TRBJ2-7; TRBD1 agrees at 7 bases. The trim removed 4 bases at V and 7 bases at J, leaving 4 bases unmatched. This CDR3 comprises 12 residues. Germline V lookup: CDR1 ENHRY, CDR2 SYGVKD. DNA of the CDR3: TGTGCCATCAGTGGACAGGGCGGTGAGCAGTACTTC. Amino acids: CAISGQGGEQYF.

DNA for the CDR3: TGTGCCAGCAGCTTTGTGAGGACAGGGGGCAGCGACGAGCAGTACTTC. Translated: CASSFVRTGGSDEQYF. The rearrangement links TRBV11-2 to TRBJ2-7, with TRBD1 matching over 11 bases. Germline trimming cut 3 bases from V and 5 bases from J; bases unmatched to any gene: 9. The germline gives CDR1 SGHAT, CDR2 FQNNGV. CDR3 length: 16 amino acids. The variable domain in full, with the rest retrieved from reference TRBV11-2 and TRBJ2-7, is EAGVAQSPRYKIIEKRQSVAFWCNPISGHATLYWYQQILGQGPKLLIQFQNNGVVDDSQLPKDRFSAERLKGVDSTLKIQPAKLEDSAVYLCASSFVRTGGSDEQYFGPGTRLTVT.

The chain employs TRBV19 and TRBJ1-5; D perhaps matches TRBD1 (6 bases). Germline CDR1 reads LNHDA; CDR2 reads SQIVND (reference sequence). Trimming removed 6 bases from V and 0 bases from J, with 9 bases in between. The CDR3 length is 14 residues. CDR3 sequence: CASRGGYSNQPQHF. DNA for the CDR3: TGTGCCAGTAGAGGGGGATATAGCAATCAGCCCCAGCATTTT.

The chain couples TRBV6-1 to TRBJ2-2, with TRBD1 identical over 7 bases. The J segment lost 2 bases and the V segment lost 2 bases, leaving 8 bases of the junction unmatched. Looked up from germline, CDR1 is MNHNS and CDR2 is SASEGT. CDR3 size: 17 residues. The CDR3 DNA sequence: TGTGCCAGCAGTGAACTCGGCAGGGGGAGAAACACCGGGGAGCTGTTTTTT. Translation: CASSELGRGRNTGELFF.

This CDR3 is CASSPEEGRETQYF. The CDR3 DNA reads TGTGCCAGCAGTCCCGAAGAGGGTAGGGAGACCCAGTACTTC. The V and J genes are TRBV7-9 and TRBJ2-5, with D possibly matching TRBD2 (5 bases). This CDR3 has 14 amino acids. CDR1 and CDR2 (germline): SEHNR, FQNEAQ (reference sequence). The germline V and J ends were trimmed by 6 bases and 5 bases, with 16 bases remaining between them.